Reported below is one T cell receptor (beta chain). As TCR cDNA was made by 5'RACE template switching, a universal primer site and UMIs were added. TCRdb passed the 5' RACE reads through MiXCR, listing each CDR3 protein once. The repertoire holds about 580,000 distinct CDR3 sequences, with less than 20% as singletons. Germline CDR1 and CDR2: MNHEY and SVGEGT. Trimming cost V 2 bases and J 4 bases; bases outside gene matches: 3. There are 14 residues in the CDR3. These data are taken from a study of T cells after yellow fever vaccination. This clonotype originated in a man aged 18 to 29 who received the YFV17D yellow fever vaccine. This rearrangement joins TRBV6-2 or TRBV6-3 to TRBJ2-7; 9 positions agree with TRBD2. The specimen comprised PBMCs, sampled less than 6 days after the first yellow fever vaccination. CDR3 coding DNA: TGTGCCAGCAGTTACGGCCTAGCGGGATACGAGCAGTACGTC. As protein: CASSYGLAGYEQYV.